Listed here are 27 T cell receptor beta chains from one sample, sequenced in a study of early T cells in non-severe SARS-CoV-2 infection. TCRdb recomputed calls from the 5' RACE reads with MiXCR, one row per CDR3 protein. This table has about 58,000 distinct CDR3 sequences, 12% appearing once. The sequenced material came from whole blood. Receptor source: an adult who was a healthcare worker with PCR-confirmed SARS-CoV-2 infection or an uninfected control (not recorded which).

The rearrangement joins TRBV25-1 to TRBJ2-2; D call uncertain. The CDR3 runs 14 residues. V lost 7 bases to trimming and J lost 3 bases, with 12 bases between them. CDR1 and CDR2 (germline): MGHDK, SYGVNS. The CDR3 loop is CASTPSGYTGELFF. CDR3 sequence (DNA): TGTGCCAGCACCCCCTCAGGTTACACCGGGGAGCTGTTTTTT.

Ten or more counts support this clonotype. The chain couples TRBV3-1 to TRBJ1-1; 8 bases are a match to TRBD1. CDR1 LGHDT and CDR2 YNNKEL come from the germline V gene (reference sequence). This CDR3 contains 14 residues. J was trimmed by 5 bases and V by 3 bases; bases with no gene match: 5. DNA of the CDR3: TGTGCCAGCAGCCAGGGCAGGGGGCCAACTGAAGCTTTCTTT. This translates into CASSQGRGPTEAFF.

There are many counts of this clonotype. The chain links TRBV6-5 to TRBJ2-1, with D possibly TRBD2 on 6 matching bases. The germline V gene encodes CDR1 MNHEY and CDR2 SVGAGI. The CDR3 contains 16 residues. The V gene lost 3 bases and the J gene lost 2 bases, with 14 bases spanning the gap. The CDR3 sequence: CASSYLSGLPYNEQFF. The CDR3 coding sequence is TGTGCCAGCAGTTATTTAAGCGGGTTACCCTACAATGAGCAGTTCTTC.

This clonotype was detected many times. The J gene is TRBJ1-1, the V gene TRBV3-1, with D possibly matching TRBD1 (5 bases). CDR1 LGHDT and CDR2 YNNKEL come from the germline V gene (reference sequence). V gave up 1 base and J gave up 4 bases, with 13 bases separating them. The CDR3 extends over 15 amino acids. The CDR3 DNA reads as TGTGCCAGCAGCCAAGGCGTAGGGGTGGTCACTGAAGCTTTCTTT. Its protein is CASSQGVGVVTEAFF.

The gene calls are TRBV11-2 and TRBJ1-1; TRBD1 is a possible D gene (6 bases). The CDR3 extends over 13 amino acids. Germline V gene data show CDR1 as SGHAT and CDR2 as FQNNGV. Trimming removed 1 base at V and 7 bases at J, with 10 bases between. The CDR3 loop is CASSLAGGGEAFF. In DNA form, the CDR3 reads TGTGCCAGCAGCTTAGCCGGGGGCGGTGAAGCTTTCTTT.

The chain uses TRBV28 and TRBJ2-7; the D is unclear. This CDR3 contains 13 residues. V gave up 10 bases and J gave up 0 bases, with 13 bases separating them. From germline, CDR1 is MDHEN and CDR2 SYDVKM. CDR3 coding DNA: TGTGCCACCTCTGGACGCGTCTCCTACGAGCAGTACTTC. Translating it yields CATSGRVSYEQYF.

The chain recombines TRBV20-1 with TRBJ2-3; the D is unclear. The V and J ends lost 0 bases and 6 bases respectively, with 13 bases between them. The CDR3 is 14 amino acids. Germline CDR1 DFQATT, CDR2 SNEGSKA (reference sequence). In DNA form, the CDR3 reads TGCAGTGCTAGAGATCGGGCCGCCTGGGATACGCAGTATTTT. Amino acid sequence: CSARDRAAWDTQYF.

The J gene is TRBJ2-7, the V gene TRBV20-1; D perhaps matches TRBD2 (6 bases). The CDR3 has 15 residues. Germline V CDR1 and CDR2: DFQATT, SNEGSKA (reference sequence). Trimming shortened V by 0 bases and J by 4 bases, and 16 bases separated the two germline ends. CDR3 amino acids: CSARDSGRTFYEQYF. CDR3 sequence (DNA): TGCAGTGCTAGAGACTCCGGGAGAACCTTTTACGAGCAGTACTTC.

This clonotype was found many times. The chain links TRBV6-1 to TRBJ2-3; TRBD2 matches 11 bases. The trim removed 6 bases at V and 6 bases at J, leaving 8 bases unmatched. The CDR3 length is 15 residues. Germline values: CDR1 MNHNS, CDR2 SASEGT. This CDR3 reads CASRYSGGAADTQYF. The CDR3 DNA follows: TGTGCCAGCAGGTATAGCGGGGGGGCGGCGGATACGCAGTATTTT.

This clonotype was picked up one time. This rearrangement joins TRBV7-3 to TRBJ2-1; 10 bases align to TRBD2. This CDR3 spans 12 amino acids. Losses at the gene ends were 2 bases for V and 16 bases for J; bases not matched to a gene: 5. CDR1 SGHTA and CDR2 FQGTGA come from the germline V gene. The CDR3 sequence is CASSLDSGRIFF. Here the CDR3 DNA reads TGTGCCAGCAGCTTAGATAGCGGGAGGATTTTCTTC.

The table lists this clonotype with a few counts. The chain is built from TRBV5-1 and TRBJ2-7, with D possibly TRBD1 on 6 matching bases. With 7 bases removed from V and 1 base from J, the gap between germline ends came to 12 bases. The CDR3 covers 13 residues. Per germline, CDR1 SGHRS and CDR2 YFSETQ. The chain's CDR3 is CASAGVGSYEQYF. The CDR3 DNA reads as TGCGCCAGCGCAGGGGTGGGATCCTACGAGCAGTACTTC.

The J gene is TRBJ2-5, the V gene TRBV14, with D unclear. V was cut by 1 base and J by 0 bases, with 9 bases left in between. Germline V gives CDR1 SGHDN, CDR2 FVKESK. The length of the CDR3 is 15 residues. The CDR3 region is CASSQASLYQETQYF. DNA of the CDR3: TGTGCCAGCAGCCAAGCGTCACTGTACCAAGAGACCCAGTACTTC.

This clonotype was recorded many times. The CDR3 DNA follows: TGTGCCATCAGGACTAGCGGGCGGTCAGGAGATACGCAGTATTTT. Translating it yields CAIRTSGRSGDTQYF. This chain connects TRBV10-3 to TRBJ2-3; 10 positions match TRBD2. This CDR3 has 15 amino acids. V lost 6 bases to trimming and J lost 5 bases; unmatched junction nucleotides: 8. CDR1 ENHRY and CDR2 SYGVKD come from the germline V gene.

The table lists this clonotype with a few counts. The chain is built from TRBV9 and TRBJ2-2; weak D call: TRBD1 (5 bases). Trimming removed 3 bases from V and 6 bases from J, with 9 bases in between. The germline V gene encodes CDR1 SGDLS and CDR2 YYNGEE. The CDR3 has 13 amino acids. The CDR3 here is CASSARQPGELFF. The CDR3 nucleotides read TGTGCCAGCAGCGCACGACAGCCCGGGGAGCTGTTTTTT.

This sequence joins TRBV6-2 or TRBV6-3 and TRBJ1-5; D not resolved. Germline V lookup: CDR1 MNHEY, CDR2 SVGEGT. Trimming pared 0 bases from V and 1 base from J, leaving 10 bases between. This CDR3 has 16 amino acids. This CDR3 is CASSYSVQESNQPQHF. The CDR3 nucleotides are TGTGCCAGCAGTTACTCAGTGCAGGAGAGCAATCAGCCCCAGCATTTT.

The rearrangement joins TRBV29-1 to TRBJ1-2; no clear D. The germline V and J ends were trimmed by 3 bases and 1 base, with 3 bases remaining between them. The germline V gene has CDR1 SQVTM and CDR2 ANQGSEA. CDR3 length: 11 residues. CDR3 sequence: CSVEHNYGYTF. The CDR3, as DNA: TGCAGCGTTGAGCATAACTATGGCTACACCTTC.

This clonotype was recorded at least ten times. V is TRBV12-3 or TRBV12-4 and J is TRBJ1-1; D possibly corresponds to TRBD1 (6 bases). The CDR3 has 15 amino acids. Trimming shortened V by 0 bases and J by 6 bases, and 14 bases separated the two germline ends. CDR3 loop: CASSLARGRLSEAFF. CDR3 DNA: TGTGCCAGCAGTTTAGCCCGGGGGCGACTATCTGAAGCTTTCTTT.

This clonotype has only a few counts. This chain connects TRBV6-6 to TRBJ1-3; D not certain. Trimming took 2 bases from V and 1 from J, leaving 9 bases between them. This CDR3 is built from 15 residues. CDR1 MNHNY and CDR2 SVGAGI come from the germline V gene (reference sequence). Written as DNA, the CDR3 is TGTGCCAGCAGTTACCCGATCGGGTCTGGAAACACCATATATTTT. Translation: CASSYPIGSGNTIYF.

This rearrangement joins TRBV19 to TRBJ1-2; 9 bases align to TRBD1. Germline values: CDR1 LNHDA, CDR2 SQIVND (reference sequence). The trim removed 7 bases at V and 6 bases at J, leaving 6 bases unmatched. The CDR3 extends over 13 amino acids. CDR3 sequence: CASTTGGYDGYTF. For the CDR3, the DNA is TGTGCCAGTACGACAGGGGGATATGATGGCTACACCTTC.

The sample holds many counts of this clonotype. The chain combines TRBV9 with TRBJ2-6; D perhaps matches TRBD1 (6 bases). CDR1 is SGDLS, CDR2 YYNGEE, per germline. The length of the CDR3 is 16 residues. Trimming stripped 4 bases from V and 4 bases from J, with 15 bases between. The DNA of the CDR3 is TGTGCCAGCAGCCCCCAAACAGGGAACGGGGCCAACGTCCTGACTTTC. This codes for CASSPQTGNGANVLTF.

In this sample, this clonotype turned up many times. The rearrangement links TRBV7-2 to TRBJ2-7; D unresolved. In germline, CDR1 is SGHTA, CDR2 FQGNSA. V was cut by 1 base and J by 5 bases, with 6 bases left in between. This CDR3 spans 12 amino acids. CDR3 amino acids: CASSLGANEQYF. For the CDR3, the DNA is TGTGCCAGCAGCTTAGGGGCCAACGAGCAGTACTTC.

This clonotype has more than one count but fewer than ten. The rearrangement links TRBV27 to TRBJ2-7; 10 bases line up with TRBD2. This CDR3 has 16 residues. Germline CDR1 is MNHEY and CDR2 is SMNVEV (reference sequence). Unmatched junction bases numbered 10, after V lost 6 bases and J lost 2 bases. The CDR3 nucleotides read TGTGCCAGCAGACCCGTAGCGGGGGGTGGGGCCTACGAGCAGTACTTC. Amino acid sequence: CASRPVAGGGAYEQYF.

The rearrangement joins TRBV12-3 or TRBV12-4 to TRBJ2-5; D tentatively fits TRBD1 or TRBD2 (5 bases each). CDR3 size: 14 residues. The V gene lost 5 bases and the J gene lost 0 bases, with 10 bases spanning the gap. In DNA form, the CDR3 reads TGTGCCAGCAGTATGAGGGGCAACCAAGAGACCCAGTACTTC. As protein: CASSMRGNQETQYF.

This clonotype was counted between two and nine times. This chain joins TRBV7-8 and TRBJ2-5, with TRBD2 matching over 13 bases. In germline, CDR1 is SGHVS, CDR2 FQNEAQ. The CDR3 has 14 amino acids. J gave up 6 bases and V 5 bases, and 3 bases lay outside the gene matches. CDR3 protein: CASSIGTSGKTQYF. The CDR3 DNA sequence: TGTGCCAGCAGCATTGGGACTAGCGGGAAGACCCAGTACTTC. The variable domain in full, with the rest retrieved from reference TRBV7-8 and TRBJ2-5, is GAGVSQSPRYKVAKRGQDVALRCDPISGHVSLFWYQQALGQGPEFLTYFQNEAQLDKSGLPSDRFFAERPEGSVSTLKIQRTQQEDSAVYLCASSIGTSGKTQYFGPGTRLLVL.

This sequence joins TRBV9 and TRBJ1-6, with D possibly TRBD1 on 5 matching bases. CDR3 length equals 15 residues. V was pared by 1 base and J by 7 bases, with 12 bases between. Germline lookup yields CDR1 SGDLS and CDR2 YYNGEE. CDR3 in amino acids: CASSVYGGENSPLHF. The DNA for the CDR3 is TGTGCCAGCAGCGTATATGGGGGGGAAAATTCACCCCTCCACTTT.

This clonotype came up many times. V and J are TRBV4-1 and TRBJ1-2, with 11 positions matching TRBD1. V lost 1 base, J lost 4 bases, and 5 bases stayed unmatched. Germline V gene data show CDR1 as MGHRA and CDR2 as YSYEKL. The CDR3 length is 16 residues. The CDR3: CASSQGTGGAGYGYTF. In DNA form, the CDR3 reads TGCGCCAGCAGCCAAGGGACAGGGGGCGCAGGCTATGGCTACACCTTC.

The CDR3 sequence is CASSFPGGREEQYF. The DNA of the CDR3 is TGTGCCAGCAGTTTCCCGGGCGGGAGGGAAGAGCAGTACTTC. V is TRBV28 and J is TRBJ2-7; 9 nucleotides match TRBD2. V lost 3 bases to trimming and J lost 7 bases; unmatched junction nucleotides: 7. Germline V gene sequence: CDR1 MDHEN, CDR2 SYDVKM. CDR3 length: 14 residues.